This T cell receptor (beta chain) was sequenced in a study of blood T cell repertoires in COVID-19. Study-wide background: Some COVID-19 samples were acute and others convalescent; all came from the United States, Italy and Spain. PBMCs, B-cell-depleted T cells, or T cells were the source of the cDNA or gDNA that made up the material.

Per the original methods: Amplifying reference gene primers gave estimates of nucleated cell counts. Assay used: immunoSEQ multiplex PCR; TCRdb lists only in-frame clones, some missing. That table gives V, J and clone size, and the DNA gave D and trimming. The sample carries 120,000 to 150,000 clones, more than 70% recorded once. V was pared by 4 bases and J by 6 bases, with 9 bases between. Per germline, CDR1 SQVTM and CDR2 ANQGSEA. The CDR3 runs 11 residues. This clone was observed a single time. The sample comprised peripheral blood. This sequence originates from a human donor in a cohort sampled during active COVID-19. The chain uses TRBV29-1 and TRBJ1-2; D gene uncertain. Here the CDR3 reads CSVGEQDGYTF. The CDR3 DNA reads TGCAGCGTTGGGGAGCAGGATGGCTACACCTTC.